The next 32 T cell receptor beta chains were all read from a single sample in a study of control samples from healthy donors and cancer patients. Data came from immunoSEQ multiplex PCR; TCRdb stores just in-frame clones and leaves some out. The sample consists of around 200,000 clones, 90% to 95% of them appearing once. The sample comprised blood. Source of these receptors: a man between 18 and 35 years old in good health.

The rearrangement links TRBV5-1 to TRBJ1-1; 11 bases map to TRBD1. V lost 4 bases and J lost 5; bases outside the gene matches: 16. The germline V gene has CDR1 SGHRS and CDR2 YFSETQ. The CDR3 spans 18 residues. CDR3 nucleotide sequence: TGCGCCAGCAGCGGGTTGATGAAGGACAGGGGGCGCCGAACTGAAGCTTTCTTT. It codes for CASSGLMKDRGRRTEAFF.

The J gene is TRBJ2-3, the V gene TRBV18, with D unresolved. The CDR3 totals 12 residues. The germline V and J ends were trimmed by 4 bases and 1 base, with 3 bases remaining between them. Germline-derived CDR1 and CDR2 are KGHSH and LQKENI. The CDR3 DNA reads TGTGCCAGCTCACTCCGCACAGATACGCAGTATTTT. It is translated as CASSLRTDTQYF.

This CDR3 is CASSDSGGRSGNTIYF. The CDR3 DNA reads TGTGCCAGCAGTGATTCAGGGGGCAGATCCGGAAACACCATATATTTT. V gene TRBV2 combines with J gene TRBJ1-3, with 8 bases matching TRBD1. Looked up from germline, CDR1 is SNHLY and CDR2 is FYNNEI. The CDR3 is 16 residues long. V was clipped by 3 bases and J by 4 bases; unmatched bases: 8.

The chain joins TRBV7-2 to TRBJ1-6; 7 bases line up with TRBD1. Germline loops: CDR1 SGHTA, CDR2 FQGNSA. The CDR3 consists of 18 residues. V was pared by 2 bases and J by 0 bases, with 7 bases of the junction left unmatched. CDR3 in amino acids: CASSLLRGTLSYNSPLHF. DNA for the CDR3: TGTGCCAGCAGCTTACTCAGGGGGACACTCTCCTATAATTCACCCCTCCACTTT.

V gene TRBV2 combines with J gene TRBJ1-2; 7 bases align to TRBD1. CDR1 SNHLY and CDR2 FYNNEI come from the germline V gene. This CDR3 is 13 amino acids long. Trimming took 4 bases from V and 4 from J; bases not matched to a gene: 3. CDR3 residues: CASSVTGLYGYTF. The CDR3 bases are TGTGCCAGCAGTGTGACAGGGCTCTATGGCTACACCTTC.

The chain combines TRBV5-1 with TRBJ1-1, with 9 bases aligning to TRBD1. The germline gives CDR1 SGHRS, CDR2 YFSETQ. The J segment lost 5 bases and the V segment lost 4 bases, leaving 9 bases of the junction unmatched. The CDR3 is 15 residues long. In DNA, the CDR3 is TGCGCCAGCAGCGACCCGACAGGGGGAGTGACTGAAGCTTTCTTT. It translates to CASSDPTGGVTEAFF.

The genes are TRBV4-2 and TRBJ1-6, with 8 nucleotides matching TRBD1. CDR1 is LGHNA and CDR2 is YNFKEQ in the germline V gene. The CDR3 is 16 amino acids. V shed 5 bases and J 6 bases; nucleotides not matched to a gene: 9. Here the CDR3 reads CASSDLGQAFNSPLHF. The CDR3 DNA follows: TGTGCCAGCAGCGACCTGGGACAGGCCTTTAATTCACCCCTCCACTTT.

This clone was detected once. The chain uses TRBV19 and TRBJ2-7; D gene unclear. Trimming took 9 bases from V and 2 from J, leaving 14 bases between them. In germline, CDR1 is LNHDA, CDR2 SQIVND (reference sequence). The CDR3 runs 13 residues. CDR3 in amino acids: CASRPRTAYEQYF. The CDR3 DNA reads TGTGCCAGCAGACCTAGGACCGCCTACGAGCAGTACTTC.

The rearrangement joins TRBV6-6 to TRBJ2-1, with TRBD2 identical over 8 bases. V lost 2 bases and J lost 8; bases outside the gene matches: 5. Germline CDR1 is MNHNY and CDR2 is SVGAGI (reference sequence). This CDR3 comprises 14 residues. Here the CDR3 reads CASSYGSSGHEQFF. The CDR3 region has the DNA TGTGCCAGCAGTTACGGATCTAGCGGGCATGAGCAGTTCTTC.

This chain connects TRBV29-1 to TRBJ1-3; D might be TRBD1 (5 bases). Germline CDR1 reads SQVTM; CDR2 reads ANQGSEA. The V gene lost 4 bases and the J gene lost 4 bases, with 11 bases spanning the gap. The CDR3 runs 13 residues. The chain's CDR3 is CSVVKGSGNTIYF. CDR3 bases: TGCAGCGTTGTCAAGGGGTCGGGAAACACCATATATTTT. Using reference TRBV29-1 and TRBJ1-3 for the parts outside the CDR3, the full variable domain is SAVISQKPSRDICQRGTSLTIQCQVDSQVTMMFWYRQQPGQSLTLIATANQGSEATYESGFVIDKFPISRPNLTFSTLTVSNMSPEDSSIYLCSVVKGSGNTIYFGEGSWLTVV.

The chain couples TRBV5-1 to TRBJ2-5, with D perhaps matching TRBD1 or TRBD2 (5 bases each). Trimming pared 4 bases from V and 4 bases from J, leaving 14 bases between. The V gene's germline CDR1 is SGHRS and CDR2 YFSETQ. The CDR3 loop spans 14 amino acids. In DNA form, the CDR3 reads TGCGCCAGCAGCGAGGGGACCCTTGGAGAGACCCAGTACTTC. Protein sequence: CASSEGTLGETQYF.

The rearrangement uses TRBV30 and TRBJ1-2; 9 bases map to TRBD1. The CDR3 runs to 15 residues. The J segment lost 4 bases and the V segment lost 2 bases, leaving 8 bases of the junction unmatched. Germline CDR1 GTSNPN, CDR2 SVGIG (reference sequence). CDR3 sequence (DNA): TGTGCCTGGAGTTTAACGGTGACAGGGGGCTATGGCTACACCTTC. Its protein product is CAWSLTVTGGYGYTF. Full variable domain (remainder filled in from reference TRBV30 and TRBJ1-2): SQTIHQWPATLVQPVGSPLSLECTVEGTSNPNLYWYRQAAGRGLQLLFYSVGIGQISSEVPQNLSASRPQDRQFILSSKKLLLSDSGFYLCAWSLTVTGGYGYTFGSGTRLTVV.

The chain uses TRBV9 and TRBJ2-2; 8 nucleotides line up with TRBD2. The CDR3 has 15 amino acids. CDR1 and CDR2 (germline): SGDLS, YYNGEE. With V trimmed by 5 bases and J by 1 base, 4 bases remained unmatched. The CDR3 DNA sequence: TGTGCCAGCAGATTGCGGGAGGAGAACACCGGGGAGCTGTTTTTT. This gives the protein CASRLREENTGELFF. The complete variable domain, with remaining parts taken from reference TRBV9 and TRBJ2-2, reads DSGVTQTPKHLITATGQRVTLRCSPRSGDLSVYWYQQSLDQGLQFLIQYYNGEERAKGNILERFSAQQFPDLHSELNLSSLELGDSALYFCASRLREENTGELFFGEGSRLTVL.

The chain joins TRBV6-2 or TRBV6-3 to TRBJ2-3, with TRBD1 matching over 10 bases. The CDR3 has 17 residues. Germline V CDR1 and CDR2: MNHEY, SVGEGT. J was trimmed by 3 bases and V by 0 bases; bases with no gene match: 6. The CDR3 nucleotides are TGTGCCAGCAGTTACTCAGGACAGGGGGTAGGAACAGATACGCAGTATTTT. Translating it yields CASSYSGQGVGTDTQYF.

The gene calls are TRBV19 and TRBJ2-3; the D gene is possibly TRBD2 (5 bases). The V end was cut by 3 bases, the J end by 0 bases, with 19 bases between. The CDR3 is made up of 18 amino acids. The V gene's germline CDR1 is LNHDA and CDR2 SQIVND (reference sequence). The DNA of the CDR3 is TGTGCCAGTAGTATCCGAGGAGGCCGCCTTTTTAGCACAGATACGCAGTATTTT. This encodes CASSIRGGRLFSTDTQYF.

V and J are TRBV30 and TRBJ1-2, with D possibly TRBD1 on 6 matching bases. CDR1 GTSNPN and CDR2 SVGIG come from the germline V gene (reference sequence). V was pared by 2 bases and J by 4 bases, with 20 bases between. This CDR3 has 16 residues. The CDR3 is CAWSLFRGGRAYGYTF. CDR3 nucleotides: TGTGCCTGGAGTTTATTTAGAGGGGGGCGCGCCTATGGCTACACCTTC.

The chain employs TRBV28 and TRBJ1-1; D unclear. The CDR3 runs to 14 residues. Germline V gene lookup returns CDR1 MDHEN and CDR2 SYDVKM. V dropped 2 bases and J dropped 4 bases, with 11 bases sitting between them. The DNA for the CDR3 is TGTGCCAGCAGTTTAGTACAACGGCCCACTGAAGCTTTCTTT. Translated, it gives CASSLVQRPTEAFF.

The chain recombines TRBV11-2 with TRBJ2-2; perhaps TRBD1 as D (6 bases). The CDR3 is 15 residues long. The germline V and J ends were trimmed by 5 bases and 1 base, with 11 bases remaining between them. The V gene's germline CDR1 is SGHAT and CDR2 FQNNGV. CDR3 DNA: TGTGCCAGCAGCCCCCAGACAGGGAACACCGGGGAGCTGTTTTTT. It specifies CASSPQTGNTGELFF.

This sequence joins TRBV5-5 and TRBJ1-1, with TRBD1 identical over 11 bases. This CDR3 contains 17 residues. Germline trimming cut 4 bases from V and 3 bases from J; bases unmatched to any gene: 11. Germline loops: CDR1 SGHKS, CDR2 YYEKEE (reference sequence). The CDR3 loop is CASSPPDRGHWDTEAFF. CDR3 sequence (DNA): TGTGCCAGCAGCCCGCCGGACAGGGGGCACTGGGACACTGAAGCTTTCTTT.

The chain couples TRBV29-1 to TRBJ2-3; 9 bases map to TRBD1. CDR3 length: 14 amino acids. Trimming removed 7 bases from V and 5 bases from J; junction bases left unmatched: 10. Germline loops: CDR1 SQVTM, CDR2 ANQGSEA. This CDR3 reads CSATWTGAEDTQYF. CDR3 nucleotides: TGCAGCGCCACGTGGACAGGGGCTGAAGATACGCAGTATTTT.

This clone was recorded only once. CDR3 sequence (DNA): TGTGCCAGCAGCCGGACGCCCAGTTCCACCGGGGAGCTGTTTTTT. Its translation: CASSRTPSSTGELFF. This rearrangement joins TRBV6-2 or TRBV6-3 to TRBJ2-2; no reliable D call. The CDR3 runs to 15 residues. The V gene lost 6 bases and the J gene lost 4 bases, with 15 bases spanning the gap. From germline, CDR1 is MNHEY and CDR2 SVGEGT.

The chain couples TRBV28 to TRBJ1-3; perhaps TRBD1 as D (5 bases). Trimming removed 0 bases from V and 4 bases from J, with 19 bases in between. The CDR3 runs to 18 residues. The germline V gene has CDR1 MDHEN and CDR2 SYDVKM. The CDR3 DNA is TGTGCCAGCAGTTTATGGAGGTCGAAGGGGCAGACAGGAAACACCATATATTTT. It yields the protein CASSLWRSKGQTGNTIYF.

The rearrangement links TRBV5-6 to TRBJ2-7; D unresolved. The CDR3 length is 11 residues. Germline V lookup: CDR1 SGHDT, CDR2 YYEEEE. Trimming stripped 3 bases from V and 3 bases from J, with 4 bases between. The CDR3 coding sequence is TGTGCCAGCAGCTCGGGCTACGAGCAGTACTTC. It specifies CASSSGYEQYF.

The V and J genes are TRBV6-5 and TRBJ2-2; no firm D call. V was pared by 7 bases and J by 1 base, with 7 bases between. The germline V gene has CDR1 MNHEY and CDR2 SVGAGI. The CDR3 is 13 amino acids. Here the CDR3 reads CASKGWNTGELFF. The DNA of the CDR3 is TGTGCCAGCAAGGGTTGGAACACCGGGGAGCTGTTTTTT.

V usage is TRBV19 and J usage is TRBJ1-4; the D gene is possibly TRBD1 (6 bases). Germline V gene data show CDR1 as LNHDA and CDR2 as SQIVND (reference sequence). This CDR3 has 14 amino acids. V was clipped by 1 base and J by 8 bases, with 11 bases between them. CDR3 region: CASSIGGGAEKLFF. The CDR3 bases are TGTGCCAGTAGTATAGGAGGGGGTGCAGAAAAACTGTTTTTT.

CDR3 nucleotide sequence: TGTGCCAGCAGCTTATTCTTGGGGGAAGCTTTCTTT. Translation: CASSLFLGEAFF. The genes are TRBV13 and TRBJ1-1; no definite D call. This CDR3 has 12 amino acids. Germline assignment: CDR1 PRHDT and CDR2 FYEKMQ (reference sequence). V lost 2 bases to trimming and J lost 8 bases, with 9 bases between them. The complete variable domain, with remaining parts taken from reference TRBV13 and TRBJ1-1, reads AAGVIQSPRHLIKEKRETATLKCYPIPRHDTVYWYQQGPGQDPQFLISFYEKMQSDKGSIPDRFSAQQFSDYHSELNMSSLELGDSALYFCASSLFLGEAFFGQGTRLTVV.

The gene calls are TRBV5-1 and TRBJ2-3; D may correspond to TRBD1 or TRBD2 (6 bases each). Trimming cost V 1 base and J 4 bases, with 7 bases left between them. CDR3 length equals 13 residues. Germline assignment: CDR1 SGHRS and CDR2 YFSETQ. CDR3: CASSLRGADTQYF. Here the CDR3 DNA reads TGCGCCAGCAGCTTGAGGGGGGCAGATACGCAGTATTTT.

The CDR3 here is CSVEGGNEQFF. CDR3 sequence (DNA): TGCAGCGTTGAGGGGGGGAATGAGCAGTTCTTC. The chain has TRBV29-1 and TRBJ2-1; 7 bases fit TRBD2. The trim removed 3 bases at V and 7 bases at J, leaving 0 bases unmatched. The CDR3 runs 11 residues. Germline V CDR1 and CDR2: SQVTM, ANQGSEA.

This chain connects TRBV5-1 to TRBJ2-7; TRBD1 matches at 7 bases. V trimming: 3 bases; J trimming: 0 bases; junction bases outside the gene matches: 3. The CDR3 totals 14 residues. CDR1 is SGHRS, CDR2 YFSETQ, per germline. CDR3 nucleotide sequence: TGCGCCAGCAGCTCTAGACAGGGCTCCTACGAGCAGTACTTC. The encoded protein is CASSSRQGSYEQYF.

The count of this clone is one. The chain links TRBV6-5 to TRBJ1-1; D possibly corresponds to TRBD1 (6 bases). This CDR3 is 13 amino acids long. Germline loops: CDR1 MNHEY, CDR2 SVGAGI. V was trimmed by 10 bases and J by 4 bases, leaving 16 bases between them. The CDR3 spells CATRLGGGTEAFF. The CDR3 DNA is TGTGCCACCAGACTCGGGGGCGGCACTGAAGCTTTCTTT.

The chain employs TRBV6-2 or TRBV6-3 and TRBJ2-2; 7 bases line up with TRBD1. J lost 5 bases, V lost 2 bases, and 5 bases had no gene match. CDR3 length: 15 residues. Germline V gives CDR1 MNHEY, CDR2 SVGEGT. The CDR3 nucleotides read TGTGCCAGCAGTTACACGGACAGGAGGACCGGGGAGCTGTTTTTT. It is translated as CASSYTDRRTGELFF.

The chain links TRBV4-1 to TRBJ2-5, with D unresolved. The CDR3 runs 14 residues. With 2 bases removed from V and 2 bases from J, the gap between germline ends came to 9 bases. CDR1 is MGHRA, CDR2 YSYEKL, per germline. CDR3 residues: CASSQWSLQETQYF. The CDR3 DNA reads TGCGCCAGCAGCCAATGGTCCTTGCAAGAGACCCAGTACTTC.